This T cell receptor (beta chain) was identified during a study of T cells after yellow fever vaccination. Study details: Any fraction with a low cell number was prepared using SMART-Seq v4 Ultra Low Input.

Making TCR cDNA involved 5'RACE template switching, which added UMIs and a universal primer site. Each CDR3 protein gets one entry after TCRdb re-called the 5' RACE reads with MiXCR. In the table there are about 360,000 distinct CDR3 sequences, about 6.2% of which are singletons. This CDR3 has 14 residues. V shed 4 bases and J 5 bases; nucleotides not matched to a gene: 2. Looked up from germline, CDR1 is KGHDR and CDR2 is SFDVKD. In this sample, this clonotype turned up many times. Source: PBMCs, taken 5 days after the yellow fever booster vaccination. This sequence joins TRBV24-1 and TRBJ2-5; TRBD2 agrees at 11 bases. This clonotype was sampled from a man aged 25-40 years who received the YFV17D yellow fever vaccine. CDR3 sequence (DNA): TGTGCCACCAGTGACACTAGCGGGAGTGAGACCCAGTACTTC. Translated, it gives CATSDTSGSETQYF.